The next 5 T cell receptor beta chains were all read from a single sample in a study of T cell responses to AZD1222 COVID-19 vaccine (dated by TCRdb to the early 2020s). The sample's time point label, decoded: baseline before first vaccination. Read against the paper, the sample's treatment or condition label means: meningococcal conjugate vaccine given as trial control. The library was prepared using the immunoSEQ multiplex PCR assay. Not all clones reach the TCRdb copy of this immuneACCESS table, which keeps in-frame sequences only. Checked studies attribute under half of the gap to unresolved V genes and leave the rest unexplained. Counted in this sample were around 120,000 clones; around 85% of them appeared once. The top ten hold roughly 4.3% of the sample. The sample was peripheral blood, taken on day 0 of MenACWY control vaccination. The receptors here all came from an adult in good health.

The rearrangement links TRBV29-1 to TRBJ2-7; D not certain. Germline V gene lookup returns CDR1 SQVTM and CDR2 ANQGSEA. V lost 6 bases to trimming and J lost 0 bases, with 9 bases between them. The CDR3 contains 12 residues. CDR3 nucleotides: TGCAGCGTAGTGACATTCTCCTACGAGCAGTACTTC. Its protein product is CSVVTFSYEQYF.

V and J are TRBV7-2 and TRBJ1-1, with D maybe TRBD1 (5 bases). Germline V CDR1 and CDR2: SGHTA, FQGNSA. This CDR3 region has 15 residues. V lost 0 bases and J lost 4, with 12 bases in between. CDR3 bases: TGTGCCAGCAGCTTAGCGGGGCAGGCCGGCACTGAAGCTTTCTTT. It translates to CASSLAGQAGTEAFF.

The chain uses TRBV5-1 and TRBJ2-3, with 9 bases that match TRBD2. This CDR3 comprises 13 residues. The junction had 4 bases not matched to a gene; V was cut back by 2 bases and J by 9 bases. Germline CDR1 reads SGHRS; CDR2 reads YFSETQ. The CDR3 loop reads CASSFSTSGTQYF. CDR3 bases: TGCGCCAGCAGCTTCTCCACTAGCGGGACGCAGTATTTT.

This clone has just one count. The chain joins TRBV5-6 to TRBJ1-3; 8 bases map to TRBD1. The CDR3 loop spans 15 amino acids. V was clipped by 0 bases and J by 5 bases; unmatched bases: 4. Germline CDR1 is SGHDT and CDR2 is YYEEEE. The CDR3 coding sequence is TGTGCCAGCAGCTTGGCAGGGGGCTATAGAAACACCATATATTTT. Translated, it gives CASSLAGGYRNTIYF.

This CDR3 is CASRGGKSTDTQYF. The DNA of the CDR3 is TGTGCCAGCAGGGGGGGGAAGAGCACAGATACGCAGTATTTT. This chain links TRBV28 with TRBJ2-3; TRBD2 matches 7 bases. V dropped 6 bases and J dropped 0; count of bases not matched to a gene: 3. This CDR3 comprises 14 residues. Germline V gene lookup returns CDR1 MDHEN and CDR2 SYDVKM.